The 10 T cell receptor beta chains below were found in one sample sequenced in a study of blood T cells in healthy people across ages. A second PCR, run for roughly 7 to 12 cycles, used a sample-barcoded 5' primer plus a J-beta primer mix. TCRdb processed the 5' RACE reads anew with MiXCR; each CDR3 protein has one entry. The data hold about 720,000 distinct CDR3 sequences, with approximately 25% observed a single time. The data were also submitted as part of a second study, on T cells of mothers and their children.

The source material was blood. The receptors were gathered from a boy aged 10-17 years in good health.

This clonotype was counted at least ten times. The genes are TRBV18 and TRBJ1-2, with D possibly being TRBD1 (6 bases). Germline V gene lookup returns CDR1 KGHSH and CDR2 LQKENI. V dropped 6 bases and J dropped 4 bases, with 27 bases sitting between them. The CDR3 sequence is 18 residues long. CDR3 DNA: TGTGCCAGCTCTCCCCTGTCCACAGGGAGGTTCGGATTCTATGGCTACACCTTC. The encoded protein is CASSPLSTGRFGFYGYTF.

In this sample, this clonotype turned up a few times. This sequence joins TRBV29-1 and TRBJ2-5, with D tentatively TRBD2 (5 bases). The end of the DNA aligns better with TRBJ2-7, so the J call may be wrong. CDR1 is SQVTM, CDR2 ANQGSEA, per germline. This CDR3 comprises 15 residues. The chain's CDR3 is CSVIYGMGRSYEQYF. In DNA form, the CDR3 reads TGCAGCGTGATATACGGGATGGGCAGAAGTTACGAGCAGTACTTC.

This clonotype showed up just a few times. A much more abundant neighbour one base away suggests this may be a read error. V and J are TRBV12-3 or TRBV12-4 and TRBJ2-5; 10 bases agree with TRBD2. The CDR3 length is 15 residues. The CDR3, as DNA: TGTGCCAGCACTGATAGCGGGGGGATTTCCTACGAGCAGTGCTTC. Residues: CASTDSGGISYEQCF.

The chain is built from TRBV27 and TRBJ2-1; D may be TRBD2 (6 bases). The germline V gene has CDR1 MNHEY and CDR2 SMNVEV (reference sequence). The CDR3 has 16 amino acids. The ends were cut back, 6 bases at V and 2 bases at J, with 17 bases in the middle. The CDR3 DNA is TGTGCCAGCAGGGGGGGATCCGGACTTACCTACAATGAGCAGTTCTTC. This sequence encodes CASRGGSGLTYNEQFF.

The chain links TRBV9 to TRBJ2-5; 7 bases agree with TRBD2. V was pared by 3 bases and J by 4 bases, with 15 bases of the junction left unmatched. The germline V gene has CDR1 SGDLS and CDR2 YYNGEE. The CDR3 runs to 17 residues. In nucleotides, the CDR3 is TGTGCCAGCAGCGCGGGGGGACCGGGACTAAGGGGAGAGACCCAGTACTTC. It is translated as CASSAGGPGLRGETQYF.

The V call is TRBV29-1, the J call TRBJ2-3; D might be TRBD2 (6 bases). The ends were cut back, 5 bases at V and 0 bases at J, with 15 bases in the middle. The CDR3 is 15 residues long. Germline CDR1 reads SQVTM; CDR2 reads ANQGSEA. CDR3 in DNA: TGCAGCGTTACCGGGAGAGCATCTAGCACAGATACGCAGTATTTT. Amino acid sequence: CSVTGRASSTDTQYF.

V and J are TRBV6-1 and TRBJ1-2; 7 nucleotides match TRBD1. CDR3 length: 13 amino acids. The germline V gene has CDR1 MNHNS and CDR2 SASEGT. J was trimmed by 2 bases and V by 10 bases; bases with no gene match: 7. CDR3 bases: TGTGCCACCTCTGGGACAGTGAACTATGGCTACACCTTC. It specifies CATSGTVNYGYTF.

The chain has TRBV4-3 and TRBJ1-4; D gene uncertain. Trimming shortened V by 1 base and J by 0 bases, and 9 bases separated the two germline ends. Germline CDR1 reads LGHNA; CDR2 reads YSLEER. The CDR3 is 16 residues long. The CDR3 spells CASSQATSTTNEKLFF. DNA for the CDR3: TGCGCCAGCAGCCAAGCTACATCGACAACTAATGAAAAACTGTTTTTT.

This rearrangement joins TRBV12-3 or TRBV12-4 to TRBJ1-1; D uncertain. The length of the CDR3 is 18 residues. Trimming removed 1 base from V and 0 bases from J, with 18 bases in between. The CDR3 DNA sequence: TGTGCCAGCAGTTTAGTGGGTCAGTATATATCCATGAACACTGAAGCTTTCTTT. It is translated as CASSLVGQYISMNTEAFF.

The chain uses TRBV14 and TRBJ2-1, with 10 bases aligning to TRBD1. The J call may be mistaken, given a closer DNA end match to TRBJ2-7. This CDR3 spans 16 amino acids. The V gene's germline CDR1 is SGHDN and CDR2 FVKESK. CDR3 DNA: TGTGCCAGCAGCCAAGCCATGGGGACAGGGGCGAACGAGCAGTACTTC. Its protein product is CASSQAMGTGANEQYF.